One sample yielded the 3 T cell receptor beta chains listed below, sequenced in a study of Ad26.COV2.S vaccination and SARS-CoV-2 variants. The treatment here: 15 to 20 received Ad26.COV2.S at low or high dose, single or two shots; several received placebo; per-sample allocation not given. The samples date from day 63 after the first vaccine or placebo injection. Here immunoSEQ multiplex PCR was the method, and the copy in TCRdb shows in-frame clones only, minus some. The sample holds a few hundred thousand clones; roughly 88% are singletons and the top ten take under 4.5%. Sequencing was performed on peripheral blood, taken in a trial of Ad26.COV2.S vaccine versus placebo. The receptor set was obtained from a person aged 18-65 years who received the Ad26.COV2.S COVID-19 vaccine or a placebo.

This sequence joins TRBV12-3 or TRBV12-4 and TRBJ1-1; no definite D call. CDR3 length: 13 amino acids. V was shortened by 7 bases and J by 3 bases, with 12 bases between the two germline ends. The CDR3 protein is CASKVDGYTEAFF. The CDR3 nucleotides are TGTGCCAGCAAGGTAGACGGATACACTGAAGCTTTCTTT.

This clone was observed once. The V and J genes are TRBV5-4 and TRBJ2-5; perhaps TRBD2 as D (5 bases). CDR3 length: 15 amino acids. Per germline, CDR1 SGHNT and CDR2 YYREEE (reference sequence). Trimming removed 2 bases at V and 1 base at J, with 12 bases between. DNA for the CDR3: TGTGCCAGCAGCTTTGAGGGAGCCTCCCAAGAGACCCAGTACTTC. Its translation: CASSFEGASQETQYF.

This sequence joins TRBV3-1 (or the pseudogene TRBV3-2) and TRBJ2-3; D is uncertain. Trimming cost V 6 bases and J 2 bases, with 15 bases left between them. Germline CDR1 is LGHDT and CDR2 is YNNKEL (reference sequence). The CDR3 has 15 amino acids. The CDR3: CASRFGPGPTDTQYF. Here the CDR3 DNA reads TGTGCCAGCAGATTTGGACCGGGCCCCACAGATACGCAGTATTTT.